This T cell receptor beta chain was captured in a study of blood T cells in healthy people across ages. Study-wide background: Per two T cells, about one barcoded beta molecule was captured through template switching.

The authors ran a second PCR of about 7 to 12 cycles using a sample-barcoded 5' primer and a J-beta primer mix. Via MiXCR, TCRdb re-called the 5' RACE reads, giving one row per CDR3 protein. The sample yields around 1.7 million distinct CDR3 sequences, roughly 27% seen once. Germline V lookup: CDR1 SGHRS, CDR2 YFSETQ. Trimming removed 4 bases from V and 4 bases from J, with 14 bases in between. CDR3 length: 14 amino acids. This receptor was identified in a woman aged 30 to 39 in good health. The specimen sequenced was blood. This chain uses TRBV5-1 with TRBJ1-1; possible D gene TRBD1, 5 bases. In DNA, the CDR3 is TGCGCCAGCAGCGCGGGGGACGGCCTCACTGAAGCTTTCTTT. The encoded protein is CASSAGDGLTEAFF.